Described below is a single T cell receptor beta chain sequence and its context. All diabetic donors were classified as either type 1 or type 2 diabetes. Around 10 milliliters of peripheral blood were drawn from each donor. The PCR template was genomic DNA. The TCR beta CDR3 region was amplified using 30 forward and 13 reverse primers. TCRdb reprocessed the multiplex PCR reads with MiXCR, giving one entry per CDR3 protein. Of fewer than 350,000 distinct CDR3 sequences in the sample, around 47% were seen once. The sample originates from a study of type 1 and type 2 diabetes patients. V shed 7 bases and J 2 bases; nucleotides not matched to a gene: 5. Germline CDR1 is SGHTA and CDR2 is FQGNSA. The CDR3 is 17 amino acids.

This TCR derives from a man between 18 and 35 years old with type 2 diabetes. The chain combines TRBV7-2 with TRBJ2-2; 15 nucleotides match TRBD2. The sequencing sample was made of peripheral blood mononuclear cells (PBMCs). CDR3 residues: CASTAGLAGGNTGELFF. CDR3 coding DNA: TGTGCCAGCACCGCGGGACTAGCGGGGGGAAACACCGGGGAGCTGTTTTTT.